Below, 13 T cell receptor beta chains from the same sample are listed, as sequenced in a study of T-cell memory formation after mild COVID-19. TCRdb reprocessed the 5' RACE reads with MiXCR, giving one entry per CDR3 protein. The repertoire consists of around 370,000 distinct CDR3 sequences, with around a fifth occurring once and the leading ten covering approximately 12%. Sequenced: PBMCs or a T cell subset sorted from them (not recorded which). These receptors were collected from an adult woman who had mild COVID-19 (a few samples of this study predate the infection). Cell type and time point are not known.

Ten or more counts support this clonotype. The chain joins TRBV5-5 to TRBJ2-7; D is undetermined. The CDR3 is made up of 12 amino acids. Germline CDR1 and CDR2: SGHKS and YYEKEE (reference sequence). Trimming removed 1 base from V and 2 bases from J, with 4 bases in between. The CDR3 DNA sequence: TGTGCCAGCAGCTTGTTTACCTACGAGCAGTACTTC. This encodes CASSLFTYEQYF.

This clonotype was recorded many times. The chain employs TRBV5-5 and TRBJ2-5; the match to TRBD1 covers 12 bases. Trimming removed 3 bases from V and 4 bases from J; junction bases left unmatched: 7. The CDR3 has 16 amino acids. Germline CDR1 SGHKS, CDR2 YYEKEE (reference sequence). DNA of the CDR3: TGTGCCAGCAGCTCCGCTAAGGGACAGGGGGCAGAGACCCAGTACTTC. Its protein product is CASSSAKGQGAETQYF.

This clonotype showed up just a few times. V and J are TRBV7-2 and TRBJ1-4, with D uncertain. Trimming shortened V by 2 bases and J by 8 bases, and 9 bases separated the two germline ends. The germline V gene encodes CDR1 SGHTA and CDR2 FQGNSA. The CDR3 runs 13 residues. The CDR3 loop is CASSLTAGEKLFF. Here the CDR3 DNA reads TGTGCCAGCAGCTTAACGGCGGGGGAAAAACTGTTTTTT.

There are many counts of this clonotype. The chain carries TRBV5-1 and TRBJ2-6; D is possibly TRBD1 (6 bases). The V end was cut by 4 bases, the J end by 0 bases, with 11 bases between. The germline V gene encodes CDR1 SGHRS and CDR2 YFSETQ. The CDR3 runs to 16 residues. CDR3 region: CASSRGTASGANVLTF. CDR3 in DNA: TGCGCCAGCAGCAGGGGGACCGCCTCTGGGGCCAACGTCCTGACTTTC.

This clonotype showed up just a few times. J is TRBJ2-7 and V is TRBV20-1, with 14 positions matching TRBD2. This CDR3 comprises 18 residues. CDR1 is DFQATT and CDR2 is SNEGSKA in the germline V gene (reference sequence). Trimming cost V 3 bases and J 0 bases; bases outside gene matches: 10. CDR3 sequence reads: CSASSGLAGGLSSYEQYF. The CDR3 coding sequence is TGCAGTGCTAGCTCCGGACTAGCGGGAGGCCTCAGCTCCTACGAGCAGTACTTC.

This clonotype was observed a few times. The chain carries TRBV29-1 and TRBJ2-1, with a tentative D call TRBD1 (6 bases). V was shortened by 4 bases and J by 4 bases, with 14 bases between the two germline ends. From germline, CDR1 is SQVTM and CDR2 ANQGSEA. CDR3 length: 14 amino acids. CDR3 bases: TGCAGCGTTGGCCAGGGGCCTACTTACAATGAGCAGTTCTTC. Its translation is CSVGQGPTYNEQFF.

This clonotype came up a few times. The J gene is TRBJ2-7, the V gene TRBV5-6, with TRBD1 matching 7 bases. The CDR3 has 15 residues. V dropped 4 bases and J dropped 3; count of bases not matched to a gene: 10. Germline V gene lookup returns CDR1 SGHDT and CDR2 YYEEEE. The DNA for the CDR3 is TGTGCCAGCAGCCGCGACAGGGTGCAGTTCTACGAGCAGTACTTC. As protein: CASSRDRVQFYEQYF.

This clonotype was counted a few times. This sequence joins TRBV3-1 and TRBJ1-2; D gene uncertain. V was shortened by 4 bases and J by 7 bases, with 7 bases between the two germline ends. Per germline, CDR1 LGHDT and CDR2 YNNKEL (reference sequence). The CDR3 length is 11 residues. The CDR3 reads CASSRGGGYTF. The CDR3 nucleotides are TGTGCCAGCAGCCGAGGAGGTGGCTACACCTTC. The full variable domain, completed using reference TRBV3-1 and TRBJ1-2, is DTAVSQTPKYLVTQMGNDKSIKCEQNLGHDTMYWYKQDSKKFLKIMFSYNNKELIINETVPNRFSPKSPDKAHLNLHINSLELGDSAVYFCASSRGGGYTFGSGTRLTVV.

V is TRBV6-5 and J is TRBJ1-1; perhaps TRBD1 as D (6 bases). CDR1 is MNHEY, CDR2 SVGAGI, per germline. This CDR3 spans 13 amino acids. V was shortened by 5 bases and J by 9 bases, with 16 bases between the two germline ends. CDR3 amino acids: CASSRNWDKQAFF. The CDR3 DNA follows: TGTGCCAGCAGTAGAAACTGGGACAAGCAAGCTTTCTTT.

This chain links TRBV6-6 with TRBJ1-4; D possibly corresponds to TRBD1 (6 bases). V was trimmed by 0 bases and J by 5 bases, leaving 10 bases between them. This CDR3 comprises 15 residues. Germline V gives CDR1 MNHNY, CDR2 SVGAGI (reference sequence). CDR3 in DNA: TGTGCCAGCAGTTACTCGGGGGGGCGGAATGAAAAACTGTTTTTT. This gives the protein CASSYSGGRNEKLFF.

In its sample, this clonotype was seen many times. In nucleotides, the CDR3 is TGTGCCAGCAGCAGAGCGGGAGGGCCTTTCGTTGAGCAGTTCTTC. Protein product: CASSRAGGPFVEQFF. The chain has TRBV7-8 and TRBJ2-1; 10 nucleotides line up with TRBD2. Germline CDR1 and CDR2: SGHVS and FQNEAQ. The CDR3 runs 15 residues. V was clipped by 5 bases and J by 9 bases; unmatched bases: 10.

This clonotype was counted at least ten times. The chain combines TRBV5-1 with TRBJ2-7; TRBD2 might be the D (5 bases). The V end lost 5 bases, the J end lost 2 bases, and 11 bases lay between the germline ends. The CDR3 covers 13 residues. Germline CDR1 reads SGHRS; CDR2 reads YFSETQ. For the CDR3, the DNA is TGCGCCAGCAGTGTCGGAGGTACCTACGAGCAGTACTTC. Translation gives CASSVGGTYEQYF. The variable domain in full, with the rest retrieved from reference TRBV5-1 and TRBJ2-7, is KAGVTQTPRYLIKTRGQQVTLSCSPISGHRSVSWYQQTPGQGLQFLFEYFSETQRNKGNFPGRFSGRQFSNSRSEMNVSTLELGDSALYLCASSVGGTYEQYFGPGTRLTVT.

This chain joins TRBV7-2 and TRBJ1-1, with a weak D call TRBD1 (6 bases). V lost 5 bases and J 8 bases, leaving 12 bases between the germline ends. This CDR3 is built from 12 residues. Germline CDR1 SGHTA, CDR2 FQGNSA. DNA for the CDR3: TGTGCCAGCAGCACAGGTGACAGGGAAGCTTTCTTT. Amino acids: CASSTGDREAFF.